This paragraph reports one T cell receptor (beta chain). This clone was counted a single time. The antigen it binds to is not known. Base quality data are lacking; no much larger clone is found one base away. The source of the sample is a study of somatic mutations in cytotoxic T cells in rheumatoid arthritis (dated by TCRdb to about 2017). Turning to the overall study: Patient peripheral blood (roughly 32 ml EDTA) was drawn right after diagnosis and before any treatment started. Some T-cell populations stained with V beta antibodies were sorted by flow on a FACSAria II or Sony SH800 to nearly 100% purity, with sorted V beta1+ cells additionally subjected to TCRB sequencing. The study asked whether expanded CD8+ T-cell clones in newly diagnosed, untreated rheumatoid arthritis carry somatic mutations, and used TCRB deep sequencing to characterize clonality. TCRB deep sequencing was performed for roughly 69 rheumatoid arthritis patients and 20 healthy controls. Patient and control groups had essentially identical median ages. Study-wide conclusions, independent of this receptor: There was no significant difference in CD8+ T-cell clonality between rheumatoid arthritis patients and age-matched healthy controls. In about an eighth of the roughly 60 patients the largest CD8+ clone exceeded 20% of CD8+ cells, and several identical CD8+ TCRB sequences were shared between blood and synovial fluid. It was unknown which antigens the expanded CD8+ clones targeted, and their absence from virus-specific databases did not exclude viral specificity. No adjustment for multiple comparisons was made for the slight TRBV07 underrepresentation in patients. Healthy controls showed no age-related increase in CD8+ clonality, whereas patients did (Spearman r ≈ 0.5).

CD4+ and CD8+ cells were isolated by positive magnetic bead selection on an AutoMACS, and purity was checked by flow cytometry. A TCR V beta antibody panel was used in flow cytometry to screen first for clonal expansions, which were then characterized by TCRB deep sequencing of sorted CD8+ fractions. Ficoll-Paque PLUS density gradient separation was used to isolate peripheral blood mononuclear cells. DNA from CD4-enriched, CD8-enriched or PBMC samples was extracted using Nucleospin Tissue or Tissue XS kits and then quantified on a Qubit 2.0 fluorometer. The immunoSEQ assay was applied to genomic DNA for TCRB CDR3 sequencing. Per the authors' processing: Published virus-specific TCRB sequences were compared with patient CD8+ clones larger than 1%, and only a few matches were found. Only productive TCRB rearrangements were included in the analyses. Clonality was expressed as a Shannon entropy-based productive clonality index, with each clone defined by a unique TCRB CDR3 sequence. Repertoire overlap for a pair of samples was computed from each clone's template counts relative to total templates per sample. A correlation with a Spearman r of roughly 0.66 was found between V-gene usage by flow cytometry and V-gene usage by TCRB sequencing. TCRdb provides this immuneACCESS table in a form limited to in-frame rearrangements. Some clones are lacking; in checked studies, under half of them reflect an unresolved V gene, and why the rest are absent is not known. V and J calls and clone size are as listed in that table; D and trimming were resolved from the DNA. Recorded for this sample are fewer than 8,500 clones; more than 65% of them occurred a single time. The ten most abundant clones make up around two fifths of the sample.

V sheds 0 bases and J sheds 0 bases, leaving 10 bases between their ends. The CDR3 starts with the cysteine, ends with the phenylalanine, and has 17 residues. Only the CDR3 region is kept as DNA, spanning 51 bases read in frame from base 1. As encoded in the germline V gene, CDR1 is SGDLS while CDR2 is YYNGEE. The sequence joins TRBV9 to TRBJ2-6, with a weak D call of TRBD1 (5 bases match). The sequenced sample was CD8+ T cells sorted from blood. The TCR sequence derives from an adult with rheumatoid arthritis. The CDR3: CASSVGDSPSGANVLTF. In nucleotides, the sequence is TGTGCCAGCAGCGTAGGCGACAGTCCCTCTGGGGCCAACGTCCTGACTTTC. The reference TRBV9 and TRBJ2-6 proteins fill in what lies around the CDR3, so the full variable domain reads DSGVTQTPKHLITATGQRVTLRCSPRSGDLSVYWYQQSLDQGLQFLIQYYNGEERAKGNILERFSAQQFPDLHSELNLSSLELGDSALYFCASSVGDSPSGANVLTFGAGSRLTVL.